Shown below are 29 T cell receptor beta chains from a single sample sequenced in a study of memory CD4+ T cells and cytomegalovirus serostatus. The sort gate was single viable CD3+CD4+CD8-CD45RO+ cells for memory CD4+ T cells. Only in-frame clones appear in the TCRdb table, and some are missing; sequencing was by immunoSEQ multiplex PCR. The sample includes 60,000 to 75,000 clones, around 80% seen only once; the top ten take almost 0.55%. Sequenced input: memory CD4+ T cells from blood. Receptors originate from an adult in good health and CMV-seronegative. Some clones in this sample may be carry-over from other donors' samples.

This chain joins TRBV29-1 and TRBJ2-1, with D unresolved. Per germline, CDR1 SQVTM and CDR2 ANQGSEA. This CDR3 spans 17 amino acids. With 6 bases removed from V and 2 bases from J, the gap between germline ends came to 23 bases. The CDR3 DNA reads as TGCAGCGTCCACCTCCTGCCCCGGACGGTGCCCTACAATGAGCAGTTCTTC. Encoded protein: CSVHLLPRTVPYNEQFF.

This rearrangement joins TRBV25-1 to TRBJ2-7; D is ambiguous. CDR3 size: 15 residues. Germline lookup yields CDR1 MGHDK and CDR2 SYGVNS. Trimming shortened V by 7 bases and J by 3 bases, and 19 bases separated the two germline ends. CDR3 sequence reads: CASTCRNLARYEQYF. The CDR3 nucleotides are TGTGCCAGCACGTGTAGGAATTTGGCGCGCTACGAGCAGTACTTC.

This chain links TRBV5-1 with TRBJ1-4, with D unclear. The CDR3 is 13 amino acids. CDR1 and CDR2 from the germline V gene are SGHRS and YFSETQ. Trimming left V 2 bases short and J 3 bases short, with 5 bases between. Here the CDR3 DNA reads TGCGCCAGCAGCTTTAGCCCTAATGAAAAACTGTTTTTT. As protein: CASSFSPNEKLFF.

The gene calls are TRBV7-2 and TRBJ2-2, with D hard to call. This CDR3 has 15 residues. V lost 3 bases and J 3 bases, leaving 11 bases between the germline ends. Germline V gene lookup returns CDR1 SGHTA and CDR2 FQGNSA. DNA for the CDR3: TGTGCCAGCAGCTTTAAAGGACGGGACACCGGGGAGCTGTTTTTT. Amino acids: CASSFKGRDTGELFF.

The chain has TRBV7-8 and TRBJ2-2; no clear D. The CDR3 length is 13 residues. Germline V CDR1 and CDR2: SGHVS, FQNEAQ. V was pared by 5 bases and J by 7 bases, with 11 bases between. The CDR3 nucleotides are TGTGCCAGCAGCCCCGGTAATCTCGGGGAGCTGTTTTTT. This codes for CASSPGNLGELFF.

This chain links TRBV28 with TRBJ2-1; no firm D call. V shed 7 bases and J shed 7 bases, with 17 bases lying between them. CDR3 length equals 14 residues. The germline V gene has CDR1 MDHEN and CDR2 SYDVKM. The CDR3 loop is CASIGPSSFNEQFF. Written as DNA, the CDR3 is TGTGCCAGCATTGGACCTTCCTCTTTTAATGAGCAGTTCTTC.

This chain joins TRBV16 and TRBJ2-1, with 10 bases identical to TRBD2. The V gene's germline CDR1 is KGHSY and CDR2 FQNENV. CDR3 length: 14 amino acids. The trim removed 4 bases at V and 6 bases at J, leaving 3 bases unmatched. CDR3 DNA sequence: TGTGCCAGCAGCCCCTTAGCGGGAGGCAATGAGCAGTTCTTC. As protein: CASSPLAGGNEQFF.

CDR3 DNA sequence: TGTGCCATAGCCGGGACTAGCTCCTACAATGAGCAGTTCTTC. Its translation is CAIAGTSSYNEQFF. The V call is TRBV10-3, the J call TRBJ2-1, with 8 bases identical to TRBD2. V lost 9 bases and J lost 0; bases outside the gene matches: 4. Germline CDR1 and CDR2: ENHRY and SYGVKD. The CDR3 is 14 residues long.

CDR3 sequence (DNA): TGTGCCAGTAGTGGGACTAGCGGAGTACTAGCCAAAAACATTCAGTACTTC. This encodes CASSGTSGVLAKNIQYF. The chain employs TRBV19 and TRBJ2-4; 11 positions agree with TRBD2. Germline loops: CDR1 LNHDA, CDR2 SQIVND (reference sequence). This CDR3 comprises 17 residues. Germline trimming cut 5 bases from V and 0 bases from J; bases unmatched to any gene: 6.

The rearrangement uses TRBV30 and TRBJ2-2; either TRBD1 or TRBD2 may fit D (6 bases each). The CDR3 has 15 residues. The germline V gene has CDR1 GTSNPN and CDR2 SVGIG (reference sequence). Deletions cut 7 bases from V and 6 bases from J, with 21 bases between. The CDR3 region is CALTTNWGAAGELFF. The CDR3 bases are TGTGCCTTGACGACGAATTGGGGGGCGGCCGGGGAGCTGTTTTTT. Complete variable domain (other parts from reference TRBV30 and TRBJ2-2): SQTIHQWPATLVQPVGSPLSLECTVEGTSNPNLYWYRQAAGRGLQLLFYSVGIGQISSEVPQNLSASRPQDRQFILSSKKLLLSDSGFYLCALTTNWGAAGELFFGEGSRLTVL.

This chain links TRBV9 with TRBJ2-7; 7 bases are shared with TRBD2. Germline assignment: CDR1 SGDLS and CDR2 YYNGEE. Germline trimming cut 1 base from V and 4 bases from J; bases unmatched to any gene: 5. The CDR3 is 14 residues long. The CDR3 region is CASSVTAGVYEQYF. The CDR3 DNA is TGTGCCAGCAGCGTAACCGCGGGAGTTTACGAGCAGTACTTC.

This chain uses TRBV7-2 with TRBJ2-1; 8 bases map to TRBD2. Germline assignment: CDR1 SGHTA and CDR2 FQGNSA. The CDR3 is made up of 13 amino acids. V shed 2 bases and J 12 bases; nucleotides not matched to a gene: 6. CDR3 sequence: CASSLRAGDRQFF. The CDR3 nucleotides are TGTGCCAGCAGCTTAAGAGCGGGAGACAGGCAGTTCTTC.

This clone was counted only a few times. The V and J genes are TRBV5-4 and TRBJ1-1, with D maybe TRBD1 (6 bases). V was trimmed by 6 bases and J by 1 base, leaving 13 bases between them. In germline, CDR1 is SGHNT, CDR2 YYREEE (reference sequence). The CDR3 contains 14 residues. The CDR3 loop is CASTPTGRNTEAFF. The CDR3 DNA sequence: TGTGCCAGCACCCCAACAGGGCGGAACACTGAAGCTTTCTTT.

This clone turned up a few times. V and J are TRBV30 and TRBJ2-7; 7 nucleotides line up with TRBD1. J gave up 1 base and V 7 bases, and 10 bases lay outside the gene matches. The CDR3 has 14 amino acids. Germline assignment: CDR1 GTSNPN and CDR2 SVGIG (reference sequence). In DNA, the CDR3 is TGTGCCTCCCAGACAGGGTTCCCTTCCTACGAGCAGTACTTC. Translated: CASQTGFPSYEQYF.

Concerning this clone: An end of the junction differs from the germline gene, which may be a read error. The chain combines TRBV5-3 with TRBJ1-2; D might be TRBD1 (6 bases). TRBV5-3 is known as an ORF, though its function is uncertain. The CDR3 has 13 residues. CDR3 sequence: CASSLQGNYGYTF. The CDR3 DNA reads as TGTGCCAGCAGCTTGCAGGGGAACTATGGCTACACCTTC.

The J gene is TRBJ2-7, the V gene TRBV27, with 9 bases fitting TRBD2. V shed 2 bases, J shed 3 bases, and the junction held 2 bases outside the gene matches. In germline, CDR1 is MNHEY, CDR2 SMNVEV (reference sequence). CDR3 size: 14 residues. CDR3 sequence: CASSLRRGGYEQYF. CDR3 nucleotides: TGTGCCAGCAGTTTACGGCGGGGGGGCTACGAGCAGTACTTC.

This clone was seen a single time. The chain's CDR3 is CASSLPGTGGFYGYTF. The CDR3 DNA sequence: TGTGCCAGCAGCCTCCCCGGGACAGGGGGCTTCTATGGCTACACCTTC. The chain is built from TRBV7-2 and TRBJ1-2; TRBD1 agrees at 12 bases. The CDR3 extends over 16 amino acids. Germline CDR1 SGHTA, CDR2 FQGNSA. With 5 bases clipped from V and 4 bases from J, the junction kept 8 bases outside the gene matches.

CDR3 bases: TGTGCCAGCAGCTTGGGGACTCGGCCCACCGGGGAGCTGTTTTTT. Translation: CASSLGTRPTGELFF. The J gene is TRBJ2-2, the V gene TRBV5-6; possible D gene TRBD2, 5 bases. There are 15 residues in the CDR3. V shed 0 bases and J shed 4 bases, with 10 bases lying between them. The germline V gene has CDR1 SGHDT and CDR2 YYEEEE. Using reference TRBV5-6 and TRBJ2-2 for the parts outside the CDR3, the full variable domain is DAGVTQSPTHLIKTRGQQVTLRCSPKSGHDTVSWYQQALGQGPQFIFQYYEEEERQRGNFPDRFSGHQFPNYSSELNVNALLLGDSALYLCASSLGTRPTGELFFGEGSRLTVL.

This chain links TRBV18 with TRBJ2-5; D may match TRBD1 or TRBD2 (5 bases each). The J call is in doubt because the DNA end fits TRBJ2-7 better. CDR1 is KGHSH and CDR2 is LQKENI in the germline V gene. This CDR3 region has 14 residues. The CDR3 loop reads CASSRSVGDDEQYF. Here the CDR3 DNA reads TGTGCCAGCTCACGGTCTGTTGGGGACGACGAGCAGTACTTC.

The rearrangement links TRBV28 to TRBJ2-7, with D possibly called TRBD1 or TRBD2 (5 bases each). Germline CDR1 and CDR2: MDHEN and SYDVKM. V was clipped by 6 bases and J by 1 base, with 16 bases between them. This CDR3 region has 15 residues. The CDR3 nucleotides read TGTGCCAGCAGCCCGGGACGTCGAGGATCCTACGAGCAGTACTTC. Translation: CASSPGRRGSYEQYF.

CDR3 in amino acids: CASSLSGTQYNEQFF. CDR3 sequence (DNA): TGTGCCAGCAGCTTGTCAGGGACCCAGTACAATGAGCAGTTCTTC. The chain carries TRBV5-8 and TRBJ2-1; D could derive from TRBD1 or TRBD2 (5 bases each). Germline V lookup: CDR1 SGHTS, CDR2 YDEGEE. The V end lost 1 base, the J end lost 4 bases, and 12 bases lay between the germline ends. There are 15 residues in the CDR3. Full variable domain (outside the CDR3, taken from reference TRBV5-8 and TRBJ2-1): EAGVTQSPTHLIKTRGQQATLRCSPISGHTSVYWYQQALGLGLQFLLWYDEGEERNRGNFPPRFSGRQFPNYSSELNVNALELEDSALYLCASSLSGTQYNEQFFGPGTRLTVL.

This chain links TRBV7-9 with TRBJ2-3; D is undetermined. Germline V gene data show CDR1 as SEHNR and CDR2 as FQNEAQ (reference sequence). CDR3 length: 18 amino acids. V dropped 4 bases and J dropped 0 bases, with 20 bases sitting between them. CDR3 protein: CASSSGWNSPPSTDTQYF. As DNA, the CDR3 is TGTGCCAGCAGCTCTGGCTGGAACAGTCCCCCAAGCACAGATACGCAGTATTTT.

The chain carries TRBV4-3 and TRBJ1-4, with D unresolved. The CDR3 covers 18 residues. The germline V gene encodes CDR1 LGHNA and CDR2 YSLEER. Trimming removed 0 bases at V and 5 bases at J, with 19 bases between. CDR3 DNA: TGCGCCAGCAGCCAAGATATGGTGGGCAGGCAGAAAAATGAAAAACTGTTTTTT. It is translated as CASSQDMVGRQKNEKLFF.

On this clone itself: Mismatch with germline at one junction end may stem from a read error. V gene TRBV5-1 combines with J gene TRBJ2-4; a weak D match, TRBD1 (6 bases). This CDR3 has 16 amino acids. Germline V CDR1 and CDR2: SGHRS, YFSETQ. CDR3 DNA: TGCGCCAGCAGCTTTACGGTATTCGCCCGGCAGGCTACAGGGAACTTC. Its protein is CASSFTVFARQATGNF.

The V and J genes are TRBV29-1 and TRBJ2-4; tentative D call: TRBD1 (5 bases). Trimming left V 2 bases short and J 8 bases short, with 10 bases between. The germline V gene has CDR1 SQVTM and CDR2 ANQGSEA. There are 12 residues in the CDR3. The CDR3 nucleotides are TGCAGCGTTGAAAGGGGTGGGGACATTCAGTACTTC. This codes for CSVERGGDIQYF. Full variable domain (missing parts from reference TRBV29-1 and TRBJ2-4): SAVISQKPSRDICQRGTSLTIQCQVDSQVTMMFWYRQQPGQSLTLIATANQGSEATYESGFVIDKFPISRPNLTFSTLTVSNMSPEDSSIYLCSVERGGDIQYFGAGTRLSVL.

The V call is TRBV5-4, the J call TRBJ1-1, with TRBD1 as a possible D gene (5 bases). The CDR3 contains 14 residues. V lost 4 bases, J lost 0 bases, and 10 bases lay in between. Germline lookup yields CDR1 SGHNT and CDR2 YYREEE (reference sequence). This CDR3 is CASSVDSMNTEAFF. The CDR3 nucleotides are TGTGCCAGCAGCGTTGACAGTATGAACACTGAAGCTTTCTTT.

The CDR3: CASSPTDRAREAFF. The CDR3 coding sequence is TGTGCCAGCTCACCCACCGACAGGGCCCGTGAAGCTTTCTTT. The chain is built from TRBV18 and TRBJ1-1, with 7 bases lining up with TRBD1. Germline assignment: CDR1 KGHSH and CDR2 LQKENI. This CDR3 is 14 amino acids long. Losses at the gene ends were 3 bases for V and 7 bases for J; bases not matched to a gene: 8. Complete variable domain (other parts from reference TRBV18 and TRBJ1-1): NAGVMQNPRHLVRRRGQEARLRCSPMKGHSHVYWYRQLPEEGLKFMVYLQKENIIDESGMPKERFSAEFPKEGPSILRIQQVVRGDSAAYFCASSPTDRAREAFFGQGTRLTVV.

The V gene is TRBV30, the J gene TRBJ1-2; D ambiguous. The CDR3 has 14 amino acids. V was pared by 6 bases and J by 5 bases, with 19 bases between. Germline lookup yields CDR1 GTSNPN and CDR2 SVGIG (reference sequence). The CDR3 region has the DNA TGTGCCTGCCCACCCCCGAGTTTAGGGTATGGCTACACCTTC. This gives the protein CACPPPSLGYGYTF. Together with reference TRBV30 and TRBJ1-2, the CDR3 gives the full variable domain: SQTIHQWPATLVQPVGSPLSLECTVEGTSNPNLYWYRQAAGRGLQLLFYSVGIGQISSEVPQNLSASRPQDRQFILSSKKLLLSDSGFYLCACPPPSLGYGYTFGSGTRLTVV.

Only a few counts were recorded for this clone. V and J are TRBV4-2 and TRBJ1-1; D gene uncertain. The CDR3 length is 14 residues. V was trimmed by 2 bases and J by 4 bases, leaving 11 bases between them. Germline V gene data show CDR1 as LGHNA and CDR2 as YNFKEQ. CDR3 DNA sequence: TGTGCCAGCAGCCAAACAACCGGTCCCACTGAAGCTTTCTTT. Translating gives CASSQTTGPTEAFF.